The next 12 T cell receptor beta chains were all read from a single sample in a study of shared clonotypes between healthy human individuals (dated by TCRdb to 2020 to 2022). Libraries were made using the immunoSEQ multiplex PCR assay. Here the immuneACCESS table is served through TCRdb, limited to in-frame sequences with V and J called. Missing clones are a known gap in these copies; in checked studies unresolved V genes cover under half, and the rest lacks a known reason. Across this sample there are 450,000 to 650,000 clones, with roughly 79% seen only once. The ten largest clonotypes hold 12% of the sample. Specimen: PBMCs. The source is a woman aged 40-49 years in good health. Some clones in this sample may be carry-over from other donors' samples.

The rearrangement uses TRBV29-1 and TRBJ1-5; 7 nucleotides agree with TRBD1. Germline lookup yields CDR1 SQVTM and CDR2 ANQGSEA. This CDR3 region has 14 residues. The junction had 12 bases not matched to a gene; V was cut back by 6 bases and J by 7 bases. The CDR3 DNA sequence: TGCAGCGTGATTCTGACAGGGACCGGACAGCCCCAGCATTTT. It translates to CSVILTGTGQPQHF.

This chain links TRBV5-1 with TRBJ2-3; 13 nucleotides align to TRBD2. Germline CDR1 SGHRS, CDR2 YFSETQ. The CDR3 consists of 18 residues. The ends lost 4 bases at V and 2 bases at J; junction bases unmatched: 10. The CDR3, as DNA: TGCGCCAGCAGCCTCGGGACTAGCGGGACTCTGTTCACAGATACGCAGTATTTT. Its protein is CASSLGTSGTLFTDTQYF.

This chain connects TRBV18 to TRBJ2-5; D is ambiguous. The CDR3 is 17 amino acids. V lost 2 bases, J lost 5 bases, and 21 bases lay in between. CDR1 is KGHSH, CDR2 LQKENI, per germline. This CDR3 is CASSPLQSGTTLETQYF. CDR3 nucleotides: TGTGCCAGCTCACCATTGCAGTCCGGCACAACCCTGGAGACCCAGTACTTC.

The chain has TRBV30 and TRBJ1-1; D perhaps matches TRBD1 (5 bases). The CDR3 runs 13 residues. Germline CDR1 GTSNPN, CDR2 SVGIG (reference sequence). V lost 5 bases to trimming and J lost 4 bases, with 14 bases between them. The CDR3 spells CAWRRGEATEAFF. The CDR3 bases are TGTGCCTGGCGGAGGGGAGAGGCCACTGAAGCTTTCTTT.

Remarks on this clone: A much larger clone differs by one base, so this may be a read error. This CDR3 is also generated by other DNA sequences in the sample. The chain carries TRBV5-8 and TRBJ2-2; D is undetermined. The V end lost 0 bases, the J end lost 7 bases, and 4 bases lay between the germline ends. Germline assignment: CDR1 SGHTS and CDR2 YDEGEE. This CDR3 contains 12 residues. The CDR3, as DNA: TGTGCCAGCAGCTTGGACGGCGGGGAGCTGTTTTTT. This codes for CASSLDGGELFF.

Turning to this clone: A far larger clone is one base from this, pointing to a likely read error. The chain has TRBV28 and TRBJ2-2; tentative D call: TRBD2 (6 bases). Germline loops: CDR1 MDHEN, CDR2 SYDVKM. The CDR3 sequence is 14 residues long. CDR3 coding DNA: TGTGCCAACAGTTTAGCACTAGCCAGCGGGGAGCTGTTTTTT. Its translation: CANSLALASGELFF.

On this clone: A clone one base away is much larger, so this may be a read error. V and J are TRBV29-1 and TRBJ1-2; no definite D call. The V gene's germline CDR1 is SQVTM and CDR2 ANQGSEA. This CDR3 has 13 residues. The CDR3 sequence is CSVEDSSVYGYAF. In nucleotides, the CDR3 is TGCAGCGTTGAAGATAGCTCCGTCTATGGCTACGCCTTC.

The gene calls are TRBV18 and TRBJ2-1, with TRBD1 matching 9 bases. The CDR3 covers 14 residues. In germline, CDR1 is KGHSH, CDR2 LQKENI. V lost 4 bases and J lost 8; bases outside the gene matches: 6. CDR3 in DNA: TGTGCCAGCTCACAATCGGGACAGGGCGATGAGCAGTTCTTC. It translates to CASSQSGQGDEQFF. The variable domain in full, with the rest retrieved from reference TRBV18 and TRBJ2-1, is NAGVMQNPRHLVRRRGQEARLRCSPMKGHSHVYWYRQLPEEGLKFMVYLQKENIIDESGMPKERFSAEFPKEGPSILRIQQVVRGDSAAYFCASSQSGQGDEQFFGPGTRLTVL.

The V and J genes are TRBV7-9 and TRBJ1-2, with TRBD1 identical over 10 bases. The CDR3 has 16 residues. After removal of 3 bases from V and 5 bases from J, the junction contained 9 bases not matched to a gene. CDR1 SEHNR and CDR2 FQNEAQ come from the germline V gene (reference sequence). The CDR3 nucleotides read TGTGCCAGCAGCTTGCCCGGTGACAGGGGGCAGTATGGCTACACCTTC. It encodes CASSLPGDRGQYGYTF.

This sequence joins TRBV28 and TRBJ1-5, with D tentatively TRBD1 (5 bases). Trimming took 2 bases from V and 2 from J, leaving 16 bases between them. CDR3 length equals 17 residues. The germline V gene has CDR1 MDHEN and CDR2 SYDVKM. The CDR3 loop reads CASSLRQGRHGNQPQHF. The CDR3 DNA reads TGTGCCAGCAGTTTACGCCAGGGCAGGCACGGCAATCAGCCCCAGCATTTT.

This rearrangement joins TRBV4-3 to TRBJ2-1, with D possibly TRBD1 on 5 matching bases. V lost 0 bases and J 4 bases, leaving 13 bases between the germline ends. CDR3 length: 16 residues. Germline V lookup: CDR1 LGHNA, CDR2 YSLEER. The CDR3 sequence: CASSQEGPSGYNEQFF. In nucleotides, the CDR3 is TGCGCCAGCAGCCAAGAGGGGCCTTCGGGTTACAATGAGCAGTTCTTC.

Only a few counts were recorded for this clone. The CDR3 sequence is CASSQDGGLTDTQYF. CDR3 sequence (DNA): TGTGCCAGCAGCCAAGATGGGGGACTCACAGATACGCAGTATTTT. This sequence joins TRBV4-2 and TRBJ2-3, with D possibly matching TRBD2 (6 bases). The V gene lost 0 bases and the J gene lost 2 bases, with 9 bases spanning the gap. The CDR3 contains 15 residues. Germline CDR1 is LGHNA and CDR2 is YNFKEQ.